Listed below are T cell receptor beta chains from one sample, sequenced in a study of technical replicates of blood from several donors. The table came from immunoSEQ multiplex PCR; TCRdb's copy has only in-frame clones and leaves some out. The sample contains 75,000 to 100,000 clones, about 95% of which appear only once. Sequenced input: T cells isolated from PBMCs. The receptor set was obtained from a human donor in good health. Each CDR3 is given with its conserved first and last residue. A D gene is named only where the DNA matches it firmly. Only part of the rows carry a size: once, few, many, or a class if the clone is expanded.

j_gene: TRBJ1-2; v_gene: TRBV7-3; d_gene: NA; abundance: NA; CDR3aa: CASSPETDLTNYGYTF; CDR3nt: TGTGCCAGCAGCCCAGAGACCGACTTGACTAACTATGGCTACACCTTC
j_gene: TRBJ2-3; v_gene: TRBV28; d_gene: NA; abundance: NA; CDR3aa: CASSLGATDTQYF; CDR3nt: TGTGCCAGCAGTTTGGGGGCGACAGATACGCAGTATTTT
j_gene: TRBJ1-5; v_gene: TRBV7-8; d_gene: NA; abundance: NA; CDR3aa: CATSRQGRNQPQHF; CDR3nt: TGTGCCACCTCGAGGCAGGGGCGCAATCAGCCCCAGCATTTT
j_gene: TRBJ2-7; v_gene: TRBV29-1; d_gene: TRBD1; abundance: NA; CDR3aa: CSAAPGQGPHEQYF; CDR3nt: TGCAGCGCAGCCCCGGGACAGGGCCCCCACGAGCAGTACTTC
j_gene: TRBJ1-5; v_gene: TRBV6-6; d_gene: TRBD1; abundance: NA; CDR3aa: CASLRDRENQPQHF; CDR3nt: TGTGCCAGTCTCCGGGACAGGGAGAATCAGCCCCAGCATTTT
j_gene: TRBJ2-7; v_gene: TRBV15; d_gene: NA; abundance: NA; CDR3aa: CATSTLQAAYEQYF; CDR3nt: TGTGCCACCAGCACCTTACAGGCCGCCTACGAGCAGTACTTC
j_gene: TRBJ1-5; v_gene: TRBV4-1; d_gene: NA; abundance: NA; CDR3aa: CASSHDRDQPQHF; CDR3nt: TGCGCCAGCAGCCACGACAGAGATCAGCCCCAGCATTTT
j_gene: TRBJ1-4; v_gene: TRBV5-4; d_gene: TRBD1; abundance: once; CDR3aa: CASSWPGQGAEKLFF; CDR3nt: TGTGCCAGCAGCTGGCCGGGACAGGGAGCTGAAAAACTGTTTTTT
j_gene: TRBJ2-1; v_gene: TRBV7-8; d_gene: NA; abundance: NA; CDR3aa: CASKTQNEQFF; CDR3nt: TGTGCCAGCAAGACTCAGAATGAGCAGTTCTTC
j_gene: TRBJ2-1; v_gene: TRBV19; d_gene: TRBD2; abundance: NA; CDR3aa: CASSSSGRGSDEQFF; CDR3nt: TGTGCCAGTAGTTCTAGCGGGAGGGGTTCAGATGAGCAGTTCTTC
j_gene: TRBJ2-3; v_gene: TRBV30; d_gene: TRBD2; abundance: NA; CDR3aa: CAWSNLAGPDTQYF; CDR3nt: TGTGCCTGGAGTAACCTAGCGGGACCAGATACGCAGTATTTT
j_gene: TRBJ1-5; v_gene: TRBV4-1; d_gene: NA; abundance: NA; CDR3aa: CASSQDLGGYQPQHF; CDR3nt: TGCGCCAGCAGCCAAGATTTGGGGGGATATCAGCCCCAGCATTTT
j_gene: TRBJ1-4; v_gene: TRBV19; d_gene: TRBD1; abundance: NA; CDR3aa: CASSSSGTGGRFEKLFF; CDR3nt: TGTGCCAGTAGTAGCTCCGGGACAGGGGGCCGTTTTGAAAAACTGTTTTTT
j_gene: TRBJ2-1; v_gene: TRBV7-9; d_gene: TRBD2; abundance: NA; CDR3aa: CASSITSGRAIEQFF; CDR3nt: TGTGCCAGCAGCATTACTAGCGGGAGGGCCATTGAGCAGTTCTTC
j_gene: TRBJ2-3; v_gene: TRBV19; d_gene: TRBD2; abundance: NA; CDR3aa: CASRSLAGGAQYF; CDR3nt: TGTGCCAGTAGGTCCTTAGCGGGAGGAGCGCAGTATTTT
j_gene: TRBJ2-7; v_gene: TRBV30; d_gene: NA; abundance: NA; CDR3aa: CAWSPGLSGEQYF; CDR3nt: TGTGCCTGGAGCCCAGGGTTATCGGGCGAGCAGTACTTC